This T cell receptor beta chain comes out of a study of cytomegalovirus exposure and HLA in healthy donors (dated by TCRdb to the late 2010s). Background for the entire study: In an earlier analysis of 587 of the donors, roughly 300 Gb of sequence data and 95 million to 130 million unique TCR beta sequences from about 179 million T cells were reported. Among around 400 genotyped donors of the cohort, an average of 235,054 unique TCR beta nucleotide sequences were sequenced per donor, around 18% of them non-productive. To predict cytomegalovirus infection status, the study brought together high-throughput TCR immunosequencing, statistical association of individual TCRs with disease status, and machine learning. The study profiled the T cell repertoires of some 610 subjects by immunosequencing and related them to cytomegalovirus serostatus. Every discovery cohort repertoire had been produced on one sequencing platform. Typing coverage differed by locus: A, B, C, DRB1 and DQB1 were typed in about 629-640 donors, DQA1 in about 500, DPA1 in roughly 590, and DPB1 in 472. Donor age, sex, ethnicity and CMV serostatus were collected together with the repertoire data. Four or five DR-DQ haplotypes were handled as single units for association and clustering because linkage in the cohort was strong. Class I and class II HLA loci were covered by the typing at four-digit resolution. Of the approximately 400 genotyped donors, 65% to 90% fell in the genetic ancestry cluster associated with self-reported Caucasian donors. An earlier analysis of about 600 of the donors used high-throughput TCR beta sequencing to judge whether each TCR beta V gene segment behaved as functional or pseudogenic. In a later analysis, previously published TCR beta repertoires from 666 donors were re-analyzed and high-resolution HLA genotyping was added so that TCR occurrence patterns could be studied. Rather than using new phenotypic data, the later analysis identified candidate immune exposures from TCR beta sequences and from how often those sequences occurred across donors. The study aimed to test whether cataloging public T cell receptors could reveal signatures of past pathogen exposure. A later genetic analysis used genome-wide SNP genotypes for about 60% of the roughly 700 donors, treating that subset as a discovery cohort. Besides the first cohort of more than 650 subjects, a separate validation cohort made up of over 95 different subjects was used. Approximately 310 gigabases of sequencing data and roughly 90 million unique TCR sequences were included in an early release covering about 600 HLA-typed donors. The study at large found these results: A later genetic analysis associated a missense DCLRE1C variant with V-gene and J-gene trimming of TCR beta chains, and an independent cohort replicated the association. According to a later analysis, TCR association rates differed among HLA loci, with DRB1 alleles showing the most associated TCRs and HLA-C alleles showing the fewest. The classifier was reported to diagnose cytomegalovirus status with high specificity and sensitivity in both the original and validation cohorts. For the cohort, immune exposure information was limited to CMV serostatus. An earlier analysis of approximately 590 of the donors showed that most TCR beta V segments appeared in productive rearrangements either about 87% or about 30% of the time, which broadly matched IMGT annotations. A later analysis found that most CMV-associated TCR beta chains appeared HLA-restricted, with HLA associations seemingly driven largely by CMV exposure. Most TCR sequences were seen in very few donors, while some public TCRs were found in many individuals. The study listed 150 to 200 TCR beta chains as associated with cytomegalovirus. A cluster of highly shared sequence variants was judged likely to represent a technical artifact of the sequencing pipeline. In vitro tests confirmed that a few of the cytomegalovirus-associated TCR beta chains recognize cytomegalovirus antigens. In a later analysis, HLA-associated TCR beta chains were found to be more clonally expanded and to have lower generation probabilities than equally common non-associated chains. When HLA alleles, especially DR and DQ, strongly co-occurred, TCR associations were difficult to assign to individual alleles. Around 16 rarely observed V segments, including chromosome 9 orphons, were excluded from the earlier analysis of approximately 500 of the donors because counts were too low. A later genetic analysis reported fewer N-insertions in productive TCRs among donors in an Asian-associated ancestry cluster than the 666-donor mean. A further reported finding was that TCR beta sequences accurately predicted the HLA-A and HLA-B alleles for most subjects in the first cohort. At a false discovery rate of 0.05, a later analysis linked under 20,000 TCR beta sequences to specific HLA alleles. The authors suggested that the approach could potentially be generalized to other disease states and immunological phenotypes. Because HLA typing was missing for some donors at each locus, association tests included only the typed subset. According to a later analysis, parvovirus B19, influenza, CMV and Epstein-Barr virus appeared linked to several top co-occurrence clusters. The cohort was sequenced for TCR beta chains only, and without alpha or paired-chain data the features that could be detected were limited. Roughly uniform sequencing depth across donors was assumed in presence/absence analyses, although this assumption may not hold. Linkage disequilibrium might explain the correlated functional status among segregating V segments, but an unknown experimental factor could not be excluded.

The library was obtained by the immunoSEQ multiplex PCR assay. For the multiplex PCR, a mixture combining 60 forward primers for TCR Vbeta segments and 13 reverse primers for TCR Jbeta segments was used. The CDR3 region of rearranged TCR beta genes was amplified from genomic DNA by a multiplex PCR assay. The amplified TCR beta libraries were sequenced on the Illumina HiSeq System as 87-base-pair reads. On the authors' methods: A later analysis counted tens of millions of unique TCR beta chains across the 650 to 800 repertoires, and 10 million to 12 million of these chains were shared by at least two donors. Raw reads were error-corrected and collapsed into unique sequences with a nearest-neighbor algorithm that merged closely related sequences to remove PCR and sequencing errors. CDR3 sequences were aligned to IMGT reference sequences to assign V, D and J gene segments. Each retained sequence needed at least a six-nucleotide match to both a V gene segment and a J gene segment. Rearrangements were called productive when the CDR3 lacked stop codons and stayed in frame with V and J; all others were non-productive. CDR3 was defined according to IMGT convention as the region running from the second conserved V-encoded cysteine to the conserved J-encoded phenylalanine. In an earlier analysis of more than 550 of the donors, sequences lacking an unambiguous match to a single V gene segment were excluded. In an earlier analysis of some 590 of the donors, a V segment was called functional when productive rearrangements were above 56.7%, and segregating when the standard deviation between donors exceeded 5%. A statistical classification framework was built to diagnose cytomegalovirus status from the catalog of TCR beta chain sequences. A later analysis assigned V and J genes by comparing TCR nucleotide sequences with IMGT/GENE-DB human TR gene sequences. A later analysis assigned CDR3 sequences and most-parsimonious VDJ recombination scenarios with the TCRdist pipeline. In a later analysis, each TCR beta chain was defined by its CDR3 amino acid sequence together with its V-gene family, and reads without a unique V-gene family were excluded. As a way to deal with suspected cross-contamination and a sequencing artifact, a later analysis dropped 640 or so nucleotide sequences that were highly shared and had low generation probability. In a later analysis, a clonal expansion index for each public chain was calculated from normalized within-repertoire ranks of inferred template counts. Generation probabilities in a later analysis came from a VDJ recombination model fitted to out-of-frame rearrangements, and those results were checked against IGoR. In a later analysis, TCR-TCR, TCR-HLA and TCR-CMV co-occurrence was scored with hypergeometric tests, and a repertoire-size bias correction was applied to TCR pairs. False discovery rates were estimated in a later analysis by permuting HLA or CMV assignments 20 times. In a later analysis, co-occurring TCRs were grouped using DBSCAN, and TCRdist sequence similarity was added for clustering within HLA-allele-positive subsets. Repertoires with fewer than 30,000 or more than 120,000 public chains, plus five repertoires with anomalous nucleotide sharing, were excluded from co-occurrence clustering. The clones in this table, taken by TCRdb from immuneACCESS, are in-frame only. Not every clone is retained; where verified, under half of the shortfall comes from an unresolved V gene, and the cause of the rest is unknown. V and J calls plus clone size are reproduced from that table; the DNA served to infer D and trimming. The sample has approximately 140,000 clones on record, roughly 83% of them singletons. The ten largest clones represent 3.5% to 4.5% of the sample.

To note about this clone: Its target antigen remains unknown. Per-base qualities were not stored, and no clone one base away is much larger.

The cohort comprised under 700 healthy bone marrow donors. At the time of sampling, every cohort member was nominally healthy, though immune exposures that went unrecorded were likely present. CMV serostatus was positive for approximately 300 and negative for about 50% of the roughly 700 cohort members, and was not recorded for this donor. Every donor gave a peripheral blood sample, and the peripheral blood mononuclear cells from that sample were used for TCR beta sequencing. The Qiagen DNeasy Blood Extraction Kit was used to extract genomic DNA from the blood cell samples. The sequencing input was PBMCs. The sequence was obtained from a human donor in good health.

The DNA sequence is as follows: TGTGCCAGCACTCTGAGCGGGACAGGGCTCTATGGCTACACCTTC. This yields the protein CASTLSGTGLYGYTF. The V and J genes are TRBV25-1 and TRBJ1-2, with TRBD1 identical over 9 junction bases. The germline V and J ends show losses of 7 bases and 4 bases respectively, and no gene match explains 10 bases of the junction. The germline V gene sets CDR1 to MGHDK and CDR2 to SYGVNS. The CDR3 spans 15 residues, from the cysteine through the phenylalanine. The DNA shown is the 45-base CDR3, in frame from base 1.